This T cell receptor beta chain stems from a study of Ad26.COV2.S vaccination and SARS-CoV-2 variants. The wider study: Sample donor was a member of the COV1001 Ad26.COV2.S trial arm. Points from the study as a whole: The study found higher spike-specific TCR breadth in vaccine than placebo recipients. Researchers cautioned that TCR breadth and depth analyses may have underestimated total T cell responses.

Specified treatment: roughly 19 received Ad26.COV2.S at low or high dose, single or two shots; 5 received placebo; per-sample allocation not given. Sampling was performed 63 days after the first vaccine or placebo injection. Details on this clone: The target antigen is unknown.

Only in-frame clones appear in the TCRdb table, and some are missing; sequencing was by immunoSEQ multiplex PCR. The sample has about 350,000 clones; about 85% are singletons. This CDR3 contains 14 residues. The germline V gene has CDR1 SGHVS and CDR2 FQNEAQ. The ends were cut back, 5 bases at V and 3 bases at J, with 13 bases in the middle. This receptor was obtained from a person between 18 and 59 years old who received the Ad26.COV2.S COVID-19 vaccine or a placebo. This chain links TRBV7-8 with TRBJ2-5; D might be TRBD1 (6 bases). The sample here was peripheral blood, taken in a trial of Ad26.COV2.S vaccine versus placebo. The CDR3 DNA sequence: TGTGCCAGCAGCCCAAATACAGGGAAAGAGACCCAGTACTTC. It translates to CASSPNTGKETQYF.